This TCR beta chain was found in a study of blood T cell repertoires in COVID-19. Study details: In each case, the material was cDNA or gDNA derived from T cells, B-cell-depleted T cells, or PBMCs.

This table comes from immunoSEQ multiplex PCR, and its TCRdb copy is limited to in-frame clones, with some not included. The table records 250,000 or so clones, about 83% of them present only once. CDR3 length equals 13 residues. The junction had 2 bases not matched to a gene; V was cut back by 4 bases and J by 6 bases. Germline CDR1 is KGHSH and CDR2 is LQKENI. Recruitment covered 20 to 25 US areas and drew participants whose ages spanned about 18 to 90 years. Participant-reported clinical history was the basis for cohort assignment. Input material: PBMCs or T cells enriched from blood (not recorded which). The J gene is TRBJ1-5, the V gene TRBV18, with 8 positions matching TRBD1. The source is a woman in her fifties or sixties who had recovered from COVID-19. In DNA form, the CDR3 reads TGTGCCAGCTCACGAACAGGGGGTCAGCCCCAGCATTTT. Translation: CASSRTGGQPQHF.